This is a list of T cell receptor beta chains from one sample in a study of T-cell memory formation after mild COVID-19. TCRdb itself ran the 5' RACE reads through MiXCR, one entry per CDR3 protein. The sample lists about 430,000 distinct CDR3 sequences; 24% were seen once. The sample comprised PBMCs or a T cell subset sorted from them (not recorded which). Source of these receptors: an adult woman who had mild COVID-19 (a few samples of this study predate the infection). Cell type and time point are not known. CDR3s include the opening cysteine and the closing phenylalanine or tryptophan. D genes are given only for firm matches. Where a row states a size, it is once, few, many or the class of an expanded clone; other rows omit it.

v_call: TRBV7-9; clone_size: NA; d_call: NA; j_call: TRBJ2-5; cdr3_aa: CASSVTGYETQYF; cdr3_nt: TGTGCCAGCAGCGTAACAGGGTATGAGACCCAGTACTTC
v_call: TRBV6-2/TRBV6-3; clone_size: NA; d_call: NA; j_call: TRBJ1-1; cdr3_aa: CASSEQGMNTEAFF; cdr3_nt: TGTGCCAGCAGTGAGCAGGGAATGAACACTGAAGCTTTCTTT
v_call: TRBV20-1; clone_size: few; d_call: NA; j_call: TRBJ1-6; cdr3_aa: CSARDPGRGYNSPLHF; cdr3_nt: TGCAGTGCTAGAGACCCCGGGAGAGGCTATAATTCACCCCTCCACTTT
v_call: TRBV20-1; clone_size: NA; d_call: TRBD1; j_call: TRBJ2-7; cdr3_aa: CSAPLQGIVSYEQYF; cdr3_nt: TGCAGTGCTCCGCTACAGGGGATAGTTTCCTACGAGCAGTACTTC
v_call: TRBV6-2/TRBV6-3; clone_size: NA; d_call: TRBD2; j_call: TRBJ2-1; cdr3_aa: CASSETGTRHNEQFF; cdr3_nt: TGTGCCAGCAGTGAGACCGGGACTAGGCACAATGAGCAGTTCTTC
v_call: TRBV4-1; clone_size: NA; d_call: NA; j_call: TRBJ1-6; cdr3_aa: CASSQDPEVYNSPLHF; cdr3_nt: TGCGCCAGCAGCCAAGACCCCGAGGTCTATAATTCACCCCTCCACTTT
v_call: TRBV3-1; clone_size: NA; d_call: NA; j_call: TRBJ2-6; cdr3_aa: CASSPNWRSGANVLTF; cdr3_nt: TGTGCCAGCAGTCCTAACTGGCGCTCTGGGGCCAACGTCCTGACTTTC
v_call: TRBV15; clone_size: few; d_call: NA; j_call: TRBJ2-6; cdr3_aa: CATSRGRTGANVLTF; cdr3_nt: TGTGCCACCAGCAGAGGCAGGACTGGGGCCAACGTCCTGACTTTC
v_call: TRBV6-5; clone_size: few; d_call: TRBD1; j_call: TRBJ1-6; cdr3_aa: CASSRGTGYHNSPLHF; cdr3_nt: TGTGCCAGCAGTAGAGGGACAGGTTATCATAATTCACCCCTCCACTTT
v_call: TRBV7-2; clone_size: NA; d_call: TRBD1; j_call: TRBJ1-1; cdr3_aa: CASSLAGQGAGTEAFF; cdr3_nt: TGTGCCAGCAGCTTAGCCGGACAGGGGGCCGGCACTGAAGCTTTCTTT
v_call: TRBV7-9; clone_size: NA; d_call: NA; j_call: TRBJ1-6; cdr3_aa: CASSLAPRNSPLHF; cdr3_nt: TGTGCCAGCAGCTTAGCGCCTAGGAATTCACCCCTCCACTTT
v_call: TRBV5-1; clone_size: NA; d_call: TRBD2; j_call: TRBJ2-5; cdr3_aa: CASSPTSSGGAGQYF; cdr3_nt: TGCGCCAGCAGCCCGACTTCTAGCGGGGGCGCGGGCCAGTACTTC
v_call: TRBV9; clone_size: few; d_call: TRBD2; j_call: TRBJ2-3; cdr3_aa: CASSPHPGTSGSTDTQYF; cdr3_nt: TGTGCCAGCAGCCCCCATCCCGGGACTAGCGGAAGCACAGATACGCAGTATTTT
v_call: TRBV24-1; clone_size: NA; d_call: TRBD1; j_call: TRBJ2-7; cdr3_aa: CATSDSRTGVYEQYF; cdr3_nt: TGTGCCACCAGTGATTCCAGGACAGGGGTCTACGAGCAGTACTTC